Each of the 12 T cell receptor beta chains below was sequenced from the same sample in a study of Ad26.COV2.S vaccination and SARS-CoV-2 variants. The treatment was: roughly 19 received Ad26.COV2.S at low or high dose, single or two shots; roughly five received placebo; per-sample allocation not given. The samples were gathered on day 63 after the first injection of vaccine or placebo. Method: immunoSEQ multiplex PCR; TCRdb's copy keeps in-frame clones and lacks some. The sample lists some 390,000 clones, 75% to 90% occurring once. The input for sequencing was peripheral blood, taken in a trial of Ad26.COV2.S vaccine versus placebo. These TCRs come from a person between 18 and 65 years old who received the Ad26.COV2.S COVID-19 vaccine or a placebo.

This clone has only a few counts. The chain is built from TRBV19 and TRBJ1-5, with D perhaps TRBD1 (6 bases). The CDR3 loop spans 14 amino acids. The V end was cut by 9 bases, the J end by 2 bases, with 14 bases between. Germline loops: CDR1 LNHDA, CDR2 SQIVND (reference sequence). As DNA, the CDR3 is TGTGCCAGCCTCAGGGGAGTCGGCAATCAGCCCCAGCATTTT. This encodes CASLRGVGNQPQHF.

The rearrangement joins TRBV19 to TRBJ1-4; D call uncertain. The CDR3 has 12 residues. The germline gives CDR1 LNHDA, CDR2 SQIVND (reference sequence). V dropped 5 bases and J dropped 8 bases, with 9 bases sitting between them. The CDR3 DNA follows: TGTGCCAGTAGTCTCATGCAGGAAAAACTGTTTTTT. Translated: CASSLMQEKLFF.

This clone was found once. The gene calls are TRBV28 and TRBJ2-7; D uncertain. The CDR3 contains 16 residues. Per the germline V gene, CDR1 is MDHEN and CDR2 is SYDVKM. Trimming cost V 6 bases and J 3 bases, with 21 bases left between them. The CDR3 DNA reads TGTGCCAGCAGAACGAACCGACCCGACTCCTTCTACGAGCAGTACTTC. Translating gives CASRTNRPDSFYEQYF.

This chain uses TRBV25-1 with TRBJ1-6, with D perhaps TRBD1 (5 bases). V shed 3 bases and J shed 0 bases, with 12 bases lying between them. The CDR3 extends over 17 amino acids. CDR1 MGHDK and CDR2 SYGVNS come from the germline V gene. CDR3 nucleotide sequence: TGTGCCAGCAGTGATTGGGAGGGGCCCTCCTATAATTCACCCCTCCACTTT. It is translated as CASSDWEGPSYNSPLHF.

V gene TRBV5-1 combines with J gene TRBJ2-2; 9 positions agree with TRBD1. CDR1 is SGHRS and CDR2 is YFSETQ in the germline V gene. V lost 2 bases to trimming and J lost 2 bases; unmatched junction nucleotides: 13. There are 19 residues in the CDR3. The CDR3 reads CASSFSTMTGGFNTGELFF. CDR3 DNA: TGCGCCAGCAGCTTTTCTACAATGACAGGGGGTTTTAACACCGGGGAGCTGTTTTTT. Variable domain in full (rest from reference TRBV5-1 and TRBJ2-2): KAGVTQTPRYLIKTRGQQVTLSCSPISGHRSVSWYQQTPGQGLQFLFEYFSETQRNKGNFPGRFSGRQFSNSRSEMNVSTLELGDSALYLCASSFSTMTGGFNTGELFFGEGSRLTVL.

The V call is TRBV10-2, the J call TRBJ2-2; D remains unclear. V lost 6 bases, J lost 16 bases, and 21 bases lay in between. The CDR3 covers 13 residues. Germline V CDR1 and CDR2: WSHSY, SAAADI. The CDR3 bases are TGCGCCAGCAGATACACAAAACTGGACCGTTCGTTTTTT. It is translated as CASRYTKLDRSFF.

CDR3 DNA sequence: TGCGCCAGCAGCCGACCGGGACAAGATTACGAGCAGTACTTC. It encodes CASSRPGQDYEQYF. The chain combines TRBV4-1 with TRBJ2-7; tentatively, D is TRBD1 (6 bases). The CDR3 is 14 amino acids. The germline CDR1 and CDR2 sequences are MGHRA and YSYEKL. V was trimmed by 4 bases and J by 4 bases, leaving 14 bases between them.

The CDR3 nucleotides read TGTGCCAGCAGCCAAGGATTCGAGTCCATTCAGGATACGCAGTATTTT. Protein product: CASSQGFESIQDTQYF. The chain uses TRBV14 and TRBJ2-3, with D hard to call. The V gene lost 1 base and the J gene lost 6 bases, with 17 bases spanning the gap. The CDR3 totals 16 residues. Germline assignment: CDR1 SGHDN and CDR2 FVKESK.

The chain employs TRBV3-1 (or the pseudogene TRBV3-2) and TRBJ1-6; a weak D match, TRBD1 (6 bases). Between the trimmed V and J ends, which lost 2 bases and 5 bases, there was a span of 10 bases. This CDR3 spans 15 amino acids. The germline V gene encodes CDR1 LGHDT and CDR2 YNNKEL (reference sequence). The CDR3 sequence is CASSQRQENNSPLHF. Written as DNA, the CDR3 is TGTGCCAGCAGCCAACGACAGGAGAATAATTCACCCCTCCACTTT.

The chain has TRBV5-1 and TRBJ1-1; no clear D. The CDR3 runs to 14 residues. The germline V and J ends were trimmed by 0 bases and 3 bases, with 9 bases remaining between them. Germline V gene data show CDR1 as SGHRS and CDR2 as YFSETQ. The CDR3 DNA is TGCGCCAGCAGCTTGGGGGGAGCGGACACTGAAGCTTTCTTT. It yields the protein CASSLGGADTEAFF.

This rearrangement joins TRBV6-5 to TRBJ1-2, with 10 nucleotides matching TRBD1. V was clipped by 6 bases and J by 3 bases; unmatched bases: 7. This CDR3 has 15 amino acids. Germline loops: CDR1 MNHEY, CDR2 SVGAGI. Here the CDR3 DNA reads TGTGCCAGCAGGGGGACAGGGGCCCCTGACTATGGCTACACCTTC. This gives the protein CASRGTGAPDYGYTF.

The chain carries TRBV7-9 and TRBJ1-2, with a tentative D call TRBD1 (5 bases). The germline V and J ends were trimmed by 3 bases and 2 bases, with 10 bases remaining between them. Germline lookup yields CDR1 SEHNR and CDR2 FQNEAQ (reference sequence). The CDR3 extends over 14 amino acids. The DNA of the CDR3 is TGTGCCAGCAGCTTTATCGGGGGAAACTATGGCTACACCTTC. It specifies CASSFIGGNYGYTF.